Following are 26 T cell receptor beta chains from one sample sequenced in a study of CD4 T cells in relation to SARS-CoV-2 and coronaviruses. Before the COVID-19 pandemic, during about 2011-2018, CD4+ T cells were taken from unexposed donors. The cells were cultured for about ten days before CD4+ T cells were isolated. The data were produced by immunoSEQ multiplex PCR, yet TCRdb's version contains in-frame clones alone and is incomplete. The sample lists roughly 30,000 clones, roughly 78% occurring once. Their cognate antigens are unknown. The material sequenced was CD4+ T cells from PBMCs, cultured in vitro. The receptors were gathered from a human donor in good health.

V gene TRBV12-5 combines with J gene TRBJ2-1; perhaps TRBD2 as D (7 bases). This CDR3 spans 14 amino acids. Germline CDR1 reads LGHNT; CDR2 reads FRNRAP. V gave up 5 bases and J gave up 8 bases, with 16 bases separating them. DNA for the CDR3: TGTGCTAGTGGTGGGCTAGGGGGAGGGGATGAGCAGTTCTTC. Amino acids: CASGGLGGGDEQFF.

The V gene is TRBV7-9, the J gene TRBJ2-5; D gene ambiguous. Germline values: CDR1 SEHNR, CDR2 FQNEAQ (reference sequence). The ends were cut back, 3 bases at V and 10 bases at J, with 15 bases in the middle. The CDR3 loop spans 13 amino acids. The chain's CDR3 is CASSLFGSTGQYF. In DNA, the CDR3 is TGTGCCAGCAGCTTGTTCGGATCAACCGGCCAGTACTTC.

The chain employs TRBV6-5 and TRBJ2-5; D is unclear. This CDR3 comprises 12 residues. The V gene's germline CDR1 is MNHEY and CDR2 SVGAGI. V was shortened by 6 bases and J by 5 bases, with 10 bases between the two germline ends. CDR3 sequence (DNA): TGTGCCAGCAGCGGACGTCTCGAGACCCAGTACTTC. The encoded protein is CASSGRLETQYF.

The chain carries TRBV23-1 and TRBJ2-5; 14 bases agree with TRBD2. TRBV23-1 is placed among ORFs of uncertain function. The junction had 11 bases not matched to a gene; V was cut back by 0 bases and J by 5 bases. CDR3 length equals 19 residues. CDR3 nucleotide sequence: TGCGCCAGCAGTCAATCCGGGACTAGCGGGGGAAGGCTCAACGAGACCCAGTACTTC. It yields the protein CASSQSGTSGGRLNETQYF.

This clone was detected once. The rearrangement joins TRBV10-2 to TRBJ1-2; D gene ambiguous. Trimming removed 0 bases from V and 2 bases from J, with 7 bases in between. Germline values: CDR1 WSHSY, CDR2 SAAADI. This CDR3 is built from 14 residues. The CDR3 is CASSESGRNYGYTF. In DNA form, the CDR3 reads TGCGCCAGCAGTGAGTCCGGCCGAAACTATGGCTACACCTTC.

The genes are TRBV5-5 and TRBJ1-6, with a possible D match to TRBD1 (6 bases). The V end lost 1 base, the J end lost 5 bases, and 16 bases lay between the germline ends. This CDR3 has 17 amino acids. Germline CDR1 reads SGHKS; CDR2 reads YYEKEE (reference sequence). The CDR3 nucleotides are TGTGCCAGCAGCTTGATTGGGGGCCTATCCGATAATTCACCCCTCCACTTT. Translated: CASSLIGGLSDNSPLHF.

The chain uses TRBV6-5 and TRBJ2-5; no reliable D call. The CDR3 runs 13 residues. The germline gives CDR1 MNHEY, CDR2 SVGAGI. Trimming removed 8 bases at V and 4 bases at J, with 14 bases between. CDR3 amino acids: CASARTTRETQYF. The CDR3 region has the DNA TGTGCCAGCGCCCGGACGACAAGAGAGACCCAGTACTTC.

The chain employs TRBV3-1 (or the pseudogene TRBV3-2) and TRBJ2-3; the D gene is possibly TRBD1 (6 bases). The CDR3 has 14 residues. Looked up from germline, CDR1 is LGHDT and CDR2 is YNNKEL (reference sequence). The germline V and J ends were trimmed by 6 bases and 6 bases, with 16 bases remaining between them. CDR3 amino acids: CASSNGQPSDTQYF. The CDR3 DNA reads as TGTGCCAGCAGTAATGGACAGCCAAGTGATACGCAGTATTTT.

The CDR3: CASSLWVGGGYTF. The CDR3 DNA reads TGTGCCAGCAGTTTATGGGTAGGTGGAGGCTACACCTTC. The J gene is TRBJ1-2, the V gene TRBV27; D call uncertain. The CDR3 runs 13 residues. V gave up 1 base and J gave up 8 bases, with 11 bases separating them. Germline values: CDR1 MNHEY, CDR2 SMNVEV (reference sequence).

This clone has a single count. The chain carries TRBV7-8 and TRBJ2-7; 9 nucleotides match TRBD1. The CDR3 is 16 residues long. CDR1 and CDR2 from the germline V gene are SGHVS and FQNEAQ. V was pared by 1 base and J by 4 bases, with 8 bases of the junction left unmatched. The CDR3 DNA reads as TGTGCCAGCAGCTTAGAAGGGACAGGGAAAAATTACGAGCAGTACTTC. Protein product: CASSLEGTGKNYEQYF.

V is TRBV25-1 and J is TRBJ2-5, with D uncertain. The CDR3 loop spans 11 amino acids. Germline V CDR1 and CDR2: MGHDK, SYGVNS. Trimming stripped 4 bases from V and 2 bases from J, with 2 bases between. CDR3 nucleotides: TGTGCCAGCAGTGTACAAGAGACCCAGTACTTC. Encoded protein: CASSVQETQYF.

CDR3 protein: CASSPDSENSPLHF. The DNA of the CDR3 is TGTGCCAGCAGTCCGGACAGCGAAAATTCACCCCTCCACTTT. V gene TRBV6-4 combines with J gene TRBJ1-6, with TRBD1 as a possible D gene (6 bases). Per germline, CDR1 MRHNA and CDR2 SNTAGT. Trimming cost V 5 bases and J 7 bases, with 12 bases left between them. CDR3 length equals 14 residues.

The J gene is TRBJ1-5, the V gene TRBV6-5; D not certain. CDR1 and CDR2 (germline): MNHEY, SVGAGI. The CDR3 sequence is 13 residues long. The V and J ends lost 8 bases and 2 bases respectively, with 10 bases between them. The chain's CDR3 is CASGRAGNQPQHF. The CDR3, as DNA: TGTGCCAGCGGTCGGGCAGGCAATCAGCCCCAGCATTTT.

This chain joins TRBV18 and TRBJ2-5, with TRBD1 matching 7 bases. The CDR3 covers 14 residues. The J segment lost 0 bases and the V segment lost 3 bases, leaving 1 base of the junction unmatched. Germline loops: CDR1 KGHSH, CDR2 LQKENI. The CDR3 region is CASSPGQHQETQYF. The CDR3 DNA reads as TGTGCCAGCTCACCGGGACAGCACCAAGAGACCCAGTACTTC.

The rearrangement joins TRBV7-9 to TRBJ2-5; 8 bases align to TRBD1. This CDR3 region has 14 residues. Germline assignment: CDR1 SEHNR and CDR2 FQNEAQ (reference sequence). After removal of 5 bases from V and 2 bases from J, the junction contained 4 bases not matched to a gene. CDR3 sequence (DNA): TGTGCCAGCAGCCCGGACAGGGCTCAAGAGACCCAGTACTTC. It yields the protein CASSPDRAQETQYF.

Only a few counts were recorded for this clone. The chain uses TRBV6-2 or TRBV6-3 and TRBJ2-4, with a possible D match to TRBD1 (7 bases). V was trimmed by 7 bases and J by 3 bases, leaving 16 bases between them. Germline CDR1 MNHEY, CDR2 SVGEGT. This CDR3 is 15 amino acids long. CDR3 protein: CASTPRGDGKNIQYF. CDR3 nucleotides: TGTGCCAGCACCCCCAGGGGGGACGGCAAAAACATTCAGTACTTC.

This clone was recorded only once. The chain uses TRBV3-1 (or the pseudogene TRBV3-2) and TRBJ1-1, with a possible D match to TRBD1 (6 bases). Per the germline V gene, CDR1 is LGHDT and CDR2 is YNNKEL (reference sequence). The CDR3 loop spans 15 amino acids. Trimming took 2 bases from V and 1 from J, leaving 11 bases between them. The CDR3 DNA is TGTGCCAGCAGCCAATCAGGCAGGGGGAACACTGAAGCTTTCTTT. This sequence encodes CASSQSGRGNTEAFF.

The V gene is TRBV5-8, the J gene TRBJ2-7; TRBD1 aligns across 9 bases. V was pared by 1 base and J by 2 bases, with 16 bases of the junction left unmatched. The germline gives CDR1 SGHTS, CDR2 YDEGEE. The CDR3 runs to 19 residues. The CDR3 sequence is CASSLFWGQGVGLAYEQYF. The CDR3 nucleotides read TGTGCCAGCAGCTTGTTTTGGGGACAGGGAGTGGGGCTTGCCTACGAGCAGTACTTC.

CDR3 protein: CASSFYRGYEQYF. CDR3 DNA: TGTGCCAGCAGTTTCTACAGGGGCTACGAGCAGTACTTC. The chain joins TRBV27 to TRBJ2-7, with 7 bases identical to TRBD1. The V and J ends lost 3 bases and 3 bases, in that order; junction bases with no gene match: 2. Germline lookup yields CDR1 MNHEY and CDR2 SMNVEV (reference sequence). This CDR3 region has 13 residues.

This clone has more than one count but fewer than ten. The chain couples TRBV5-6 to TRBJ1-3, with D hard to call. The V end lost 5 bases, the J end lost 5 bases, and 5 bases lay between the germline ends. The germline CDR1 and CDR2 sequences are SGHDT and YYEEEE. This CDR3 comprises 11 residues. The CDR3 here is CASSTRNTIYF. DNA for the CDR3: TGTGCCAGCAGTACCCGAAACACCATATATTTT.

This clone was detected once. The chain couples TRBV29-1 to TRBJ1-1, with D tentatively TRBD1 (5 bases). The germline V and J ends were trimmed by 4 bases and 7 bases, with 34 bases remaining between them. Per the germline V gene, CDR1 is SQVTM and CDR2 is ANQGSEA. The CDR3 is made up of 19 amino acids. CDR3 nucleotide sequence: TGCAGCGTTGTGTCCCCCCCCCTAAGGGGCGAAAAATACCCCCGTGAAGCTTTCTTT. Translated: CSVVSPPLRGEKYPREAFF.

The gene calls are TRBV5-1 and TRBJ2-1, with 11 bases that match TRBD2. The CDR3 loop spans 14 amino acids. Germline lookup yields CDR1 SGHRS and CDR2 YFSETQ. Trimming took 6 bases from V and 8 from J; bases not matched to a gene: 7. The CDR3 protein is CASTYSGRADEQFF. As DNA, the CDR3 is TGCGCCAGCACCTATAGCGGGAGGGCGGATGAGCAGTTCTTC.

The rearrangement joins TRBV7-2 to TRBJ2-2; 7 nucleotides align to TRBD1. The V and J ends lost 1 base and 2 bases, in that order; junction bases with no gene match: 4. Germline V gives CDR1 SGHTA, CDR2 FQGNSA. The CDR3 totals 16 residues. The CDR3 is CASSLVGGINTGELFF. The CDR3 DNA reads TGTGCCAGCAGCTTAGTAGGGGGCATAAACACCGGGGAGCTGTTTTTT.

This clone was seen only a few times. The V call is TRBV12-5, the J call TRBJ1-6; D call uncertain. The CDR3 covers 13 residues. V was shortened by 8 bases and J by 11 bases, with 16 bases between the two germline ends. CDR1 and CDR2 (germline): LGHNT, FRNRAP. In nucleotides, the CDR3 is TGTGCTAGTTCCCTAGAGAGAGGTACACCCCTCCACTTT. Its translation: CASSLERGTPLHF. Using reference TRBV12-5 and TRBJ1-6 for the parts outside the CDR3, the full variable domain is DARVTQTPRHKVTEMGQEVTMRCQPILGHNTVFWYRQTMMQGLELLAYFRNRAPLDDSGMPKDRFSAEMPDATLATLKIQPSEPRDSAVYFCASSLERGTPLHFGNGTRLTVT.

This chain uses TRBV9 with TRBJ1-1; 8 nucleotides line up with TRBD1. The CDR3 runs to 14 residues. Trimming took 4 bases from V and 4 from J; bases not matched to a gene: 6. CDR1 is SGDLS, CDR2 YYNGEE, per germline. CDR3 in amino acids: CASSLMDRATEAFF. The CDR3 coding sequence is TGTGCCAGCAGCCTCATGGACAGGGCCACTGAAGCTTTCTTT.

The V call is TRBV19, the J call TRBJ2-3; 9 bases line up with TRBD1. CDR1 is LNHDA and CDR2 is SQIVND in the germline V gene (reference sequence). The junction had 10 bases not matched to a gene; V was cut back by 5 bases and J by 4 bases. The CDR3 loop spans 16 amino acids. CDR3 DNA sequence: TGTGCCAGTAGTCCAGGGACAGGGAAAAGGGCAGATACGCAGTATTTT. Translated: CASSPGTGKRADTQYF. Filled out from reference TRBV19 and TRBJ2-3, the complete variable domain reads DGGITQSPKYLFRKEGQNVTLSCEQNLNHDAMYWYRQDPGQGLRLIYYSQIVNDFQKGDIAEGYSVSREKKESFPLTVTSAQKNPTAFYLCASSPGTGKRADTQYFGPGTRLTVL.